This T cell receptor (beta chain) emerged from a study of blood T cell repertoires in COVID-19. Per germline, CDR1 MNHEY and CDR2 SVGAGI. CDR3 size: 15 residues. V lost 7 bases and J lost 4; bases outside the gene matches: 12. Assay: immunoSEQ multiplex PCR; the TCRdb copy retains only in-frame clones and omits some. The table has around 110,000 clones, approximately 80% seen once. The specimen sequenced was peripheral blood. The chain joins TRBV6-5 to TRBJ2-7; TRBD1 matches 8 bases. The sequence was obtained from a woman aged 60 to 75 with acute or convalescent COVID-19. The CDR3 coding sequence is TGTGCCAGCACTATAGAGGGGACAGGATATTACGAGCAGTACTTC. Translated: CASTIEGTGYYEQYF.